The clone carrying this T cell receptor (beta chain) was recorded at least ten times. As to time point: before trial treatment. The donors' regimen was nivolumab, ipilimumab, aspirin, low-dose cyclophosphamide and low-dose radiotherapy. Primers targeting TRAV and TRBV primed first-strand cDNA, covering alpha and beta chains. TCR amplification used about 18 PCR cycles, a constant-region primer and a V-primer adapter. Using its own MiXCR run on the reads, TCRdb lists one record per CDR3 protein. The sample lists 60,000 to 90,000 distinct CDR3 sequences, roughly 31% occurring once. This record belongs to a study of low-dose radiotherapy and immunotherapy resistance in tumors. As for the study in general: Fractions of 0.5 Gy went to Cohort 1 every 2 weeks, totaling 6.5 Gy. Intravenous ipilimumab 1 mg/kg every six weeks was given with nivolumab 240 mg every two weeks.

Specimen: PBMCs, collected before treatment. This receptor was identified in a female donor with ovarian cancer.

The CDR3: CASSRRGRGRGPQHF. The CDR3 region has the DNA TGTGCCAGCAGCCGGAGAGGGAGGGGGCGGGGGCCCCAGCATTTT. The V gene is TRBV5-6, the J gene TRBJ1-5, with TRBD1 matching 7 bases. Germline loops: CDR1 SGHDT, CDR2 YYEEEE. V was pared by 4 bases and J by 9 bases, with 13 bases of the junction left unmatched. The CDR3 covers 15 residues. Together with reference TRBV5-6 and TRBJ1-5, the CDR3 gives the full variable domain: DAGVTQSPTHLIKTRGQQVTLRCSPKSGHDTVSWYQQALGQGPQFIFQYYEEEERQRGNFPDRFSGHQFPNYSSELNVNALLLGDSALYLCASSRRGRGRGPQHFGDGTRLSIL.